This TCR beta chain appears in the sequencing data of a study of blood T cell repertoires in COVID-19 (dated by TCRdb to between 2020 and 2021). About the investigation overall: The collaborator samples originated in the United States, Italy and Spain and spanned the acute and convalescent phases of COVID-19. The material from the prospective study consisted of cDNA or gDNA derived from T cells, B-cell-depleted T cells, or PBMCs. Subjects who had been exposed to COVID-19, were actively infected with it, or had recovered from it provided the deeply sampled blood TCRbeta repertoires that made up the dataset. The repertoires were made available in a free public database intended to serve as a resource for research on the immune response to SARS-CoV-2. Samples were obtained from the ongoing ImmuneRACE study (first 160 participants) and from 1,254 subjects provided by 6 global collaborators. A de-identified subject ID, COVID-19 status, age in years and sex were almost always included in the sample metadata. Where available, HLA class I and class II types were obtained from metadata supplied by the sample provider rather than from assay-based typing.

The immunoSEQ Assay, a bias-controlled multiplex PCR, was used to amplify TCRbeta CDR3 regions from genomic DNA. In the paper's pipeline: The number of nucleated cells in each sample was estimated by amplification of reference gene primers within the assay. Sequence reads were collapsed and filtered to measure the absolute abundance of every unique TCRbeta CDR3 rearrangement. For each sample, productive Simpson clonality was calculated by taking the square root of Simpson's diversity index across productive rearrangements. TCRdb carries this immuneACCESS record with in-frame sequences only. Its versions omit some clonotypes, under half of them owing to an unresolved V gene in the studies checked, with the rest unexplained. The V and J calls and clone size were taken over from that table, and D and trimming were inferred from the DNA. For this sample the table gives 110,000 or so clones, of which approximately 85% were detected only once. The ten largest clonotypes hold 5% to 6.5% of the sample.

Paper-wide results and their limitations: How much clinical and demographic metadata was included differed by source and by participant, and the metadata was provided uncurated.

From the germline V gene, CDR1 is SGHTA and CDR2 is FQGTGA. The CDR3 starts with the cysteine, ends with the phenylalanine, and has 13 residues. The retained sequence is limited to the CDR3, 39 bases, with the frame set at the first base. V gives up 4 bases and J gives up 7 bases, and the segment between their germline ends measures 8 bases. One collaborating source in Seattle enrolled patients during active infection and followed them longitudinally through the course of disease. The collaborating institutions used their own protocols to collect whole blood in K2EDTA tubes. For TCRbeta analysis, collaborator samples were shipped as frozen whole blood, as isolated PBMCs, or as DNA extracted from either sample type. About this clone itself: Its binding antigen is unknown. The record has no base qualities; no much larger clone is one base away.

Recombination connected TRBV7-3 to TRBJ1-6; confidence is insufficient to name the D gene. This TCR came from a woman aged 60-70 years with COVID-19, enrolled during active disease. Sequenced sample: peripheral blood. The CDR3 protein: CASSSGGNSPLHF. The DNA sequence is TGTGCCAGCAGCTCAGGCGGGAATTCACCCCTCCACTTT.